Shown below are 23 T cell receptor beta chains from a single sample sequenced in a study of blood T cells in healthy people across ages. Together with a sample-barcoded 5' primer, a J-beta primer mix was included in a second PCR lasting about 6 to 11 cycles. In TCRdb, the 5' RACE reads were re-called with MiXCR into one record per CDR3 protein. The table records fewer than 1,200,000 distinct CDR3 sequences, around 25% of them present only once. This sample also appeared in a second study, on T cells of mothers and their children.

The sample comprised blood. The receptors derive from a girl aged 2 to 10 in good health.

This chain joins TRBV12-3 or TRBV12-4 and TRBJ1-2; unclear D gene. This CDR3 has 11 amino acids. V was trimmed by 3 bases and J by 4 bases, leaving 3 bases between them. The CDR3 sequence: CASSFAYGYTF. The CDR3 DNA reads TGTGCCAGCAGTTTCGCCTATGGCTACACCTTC.

The gene calls are TRBV7-2 and TRBJ1-1; 9 bases map to TRBD1. With V trimmed by 5 bases and J by 0 bases, 10 bases remained unmatched. CDR3 size: 17 residues. The germline gives CDR1 SGHTA, CDR2 FQGNSA. CDR3 DNA: TGTGCCAGCAGCCAATGGTTGGGACAGGGAATGAACACTGAAGCTTTCTTT. Translating gives CASSQWLGQGMNTEAFF.

The V gene is TRBV7-3, the J gene TRBJ1-2, with D perhaps matching TRBD1 (5 bases). Germline V CDR1 and CDR2: SGHTA, FQGTGA. This CDR3 has 17 amino acids. Trimming took 2 bases from V and 7 from J, leaving 23 bases between them. The CDR3 DNA follows: TGTGCCAGCAGCTTAGGAGGAGGAGGCAGGGTGACTGGTGGCTACACCTTC. Translation: CASSLGGGGRVTGGYTF.

The chain employs TRBV7-9 and TRBJ1-1; no firm D call. V lost 2 bases to trimming and J lost 6 bases, with 10 bases between them. Germline loops: CDR1 SEHNR, CDR2 FQNEAQ (reference sequence). The CDR3 is 13 amino acids. The CDR3 protein is CASSLMGGSEAFF. As DNA, the CDR3 is TGTGCCAGCAGCTTAATGGGAGGGTCTGAAGCTTTCTTT.

This chain connects TRBV20-1 to TRBJ2-5, with unresolved D. The V end was cut by 5 bases, the J end by 7 bases, with 17 bases between. CDR3 length: 13 amino acids. CDR1 is DFQATT, CDR2 SNEGSKA, per germline (reference sequence). CDR3 sequence reads: CSAPPSPKGTQYF. The CDR3 DNA is TGCAGTGCTCCCCCTTCCCCCAAGGGGACCCAGTACTTC.

V and J are TRBV4-1 and TRBJ2-7, with TRBD1 matching 9 bases. This CDR3 is built from 16 residues. CDR1 and CDR2 from the germline V gene are MGHRA and YSYEKL. With V trimmed by 4 bases and J by 6 bases, 13 bases remained unmatched. The CDR3 is CASSRGPGQGFGEQYF. CDR3 DNA sequence: TGCGCCAGCAGCCGAGGACCGGGACAGGGTTTTGGCGAGCAGTACTTC.

This clonotype came up a few times. V is TRBV20-1 and J is TRBJ2-5, with D hard to call. The assigned J gene may be wrong: the sequence end matches TRBJ2-7 better. Germline V gives CDR1 DFQATT, CDR2 SNEGSKA (reference sequence). The CDR3 length is 13 residues. CDR3 region: CSARGLQSYEQYF. CDR3 coding DNA: TGCAGTGCTAGAGGTTTACAGTCCTACGAGCAGTACTTC.

This clonotype was detected a few times. The chain couples TRBV7-2 to TRBJ2-7; no clear D gene. V shed 5 bases and J shed 5 bases, with 13 bases lying between them. The germline V gene encodes CDR1 SGHTA and CDR2 FQGNSA. The CDR3 runs 13 residues. The CDR3 loop reads CASSRWVTDEQYF. The CDR3 DNA sequence: TGTGCCAGCAGCCGATGGGTAACTGACGAGCAGTACTTC.

The chain recombines TRBV29-1 with TRBJ1-2; no clear D. The V end lost 5 bases, the J end lost 2 bases, and 18 bases lay between the germline ends. CDR3 length: 15 amino acids. Germline V gives CDR1 SQVTM, CDR2 ANQGSEA. The CDR3 is CSVPVFQDNNYGYTF. As DNA, the CDR3 is TGCAGCGTTCCCGTTTTTCAGGATAACAACTATGGCTACACCTTC.

A few counts support this clonotype. This chain connects TRBV20-1 to TRBJ1-2, with a tentative D call TRBD1 (5 bases). Trimming took 1 base from V and 4 from J, leaving 13 bases between them. CDR1 is DFQATT and CDR2 is SNEGSKA in the germline V gene (reference sequence). The CDR3 loop spans 14 amino acids. The CDR3 sequence is CSARGDLTVYGYTF. The CDR3, as DNA: TGCAGTGCTAGAGGGGACCTAACGGTCTATGGCTACACCTTC.

The rearrangement uses TRBV7-2 and TRBJ1-5; D uncertain. The V gene's germline CDR1 is SGHTA and CDR2 FQGNSA. The CDR3 spans 15 residues. The ends were cut back, 2 bases at V and 4 bases at J, with 12 bases in the middle. The CDR3 is CASSLIWQANQPQHF. The CDR3 coding sequence is TGTGCCAGCAGCTTAATCTGGCAGGCTAATCAGCCCCAGCATTTT.

This clonotype was counted at least ten times. The chain has TRBV28 and TRBJ2-4; D possibly corresponds to TRBD1 (6 bases). V was shortened by 6 bases and J by 7 bases, with 13 bases between the two germline ends. The CDR3 length is 13 residues. Germline V gene data show CDR1 as MDHEN and CDR2 as SYDVKM. CDR3 in amino acids: CASRPTGANIQYF. The CDR3 DNA follows: TGTGCCAGCAGGCCGACAGGTGCGAACATTCAGTACTTC.

The chain has TRBV20-1 and TRBJ2-7; D uncertain. Germline CDR1 reads DFQATT; CDR2 reads SNEGSKA (reference sequence). This CDR3 region has 12 residues. V was shortened by 2 bases and J by 3 bases, with 8 bases between the two germline ends. The CDR3 nucleotides read TGCAGTGCTAGAAACAGCGTCTACGAGCAGTACTTC. Amino acids: CSARNSVYEQYF.

This clonotype has just a few counts. Its ends do not fully match the called genes, so a read error is possible. The chain uses TRBV27 and TRBJ2-5; 7 positions match TRBD2. The CDR3 has 13 amino acids. CDR1 and CDR2 from the germline V gene are MNHEY and SMNVEV (reference sequence). In DNA form, the CDR3 reads TGTGCCAGCAGTCACCTTTATAGCGGGCCAGCGTTCTTC. Protein product: CASSHLYSGPAFF.

This clonotype was observed once. The chain joins TRBV6-2 or TRBV6-3 to TRBJ2-5; 9 bases align to TRBD2. Trimming cost V 1 base and J 2 bases; bases outside gene matches: 20. The CDR3 covers 21 residues. Germline V gives CDR1 MNHEY, CDR2 SVGEGT. The CDR3 loop is CASSYYPGREVSSGTQETQYF. The CDR3 DNA is TGTGCCAGCAGTTACTATCCGGGGCGTGAGGTGTCTAGCGGGACTCAAGAGACCCAGTACTTC.

The CDR3 loop is CSGMGLQWHEQFF. The CDR3 coding sequence is TGCAGCGGTATGGGGCTTCAGTGGCATGAGCAGTTCTTC. V usage is TRBV29-1 and J usage is TRBJ2-5; weak D call: TRBD1 (5 bases). The last part of the DNA fits TRBJ2-1 better; the J call may be wrong. Germline CDR1 SQVTM, CDR2 ANQGSEA. This CDR3 spans 13 amino acids.

The chain recombines TRBV3-1 with TRBJ2-7, with D maybe TRBD2 (5 bases). The CDR3 covers 13 residues. Between the trimmed V and J ends, which lost 1 base and 7 bases, there was a span of 11 bases. Germline lookup yields CDR1 LGHDT and CDR2 YNNKEL (reference sequence). The CDR3 DNA follows: TGTGCCAGCAGCCAAGTTACGGGAAGTGAGCAGTACTTC. It specifies CASSQVTGSEQYF.

The table lists this clonotype with a count of one. This rearrangement joins TRBV7-3 to TRBJ2-5, with 7 bases identical to TRBD2. V lost 5 bases to trimming and J lost 0 bases; unmatched junction nucleotides: 6. CDR1 SGHTA and CDR2 FQGTGA come from the germline V gene. This CDR3 is built from 15 residues. In DNA form, the CDR3 reads TGTGCCAGCAGCAAAGGGGCGGGAGACCAAGAGACCCAGTACTTC. It encodes CASSKGAGDQETQYF.

V gene TRBV4-1 combines with J gene TRBJ1-1; the D is unclear. Germline V gene lookup returns CDR1 MGHRA and CDR2 YSYEKL. Trimming left V 1 base short and J 8 bases short, with 14 bases between. This CDR3 has 14 amino acids. CDR3 region: CASSQVGGRGEAFF. The CDR3 nucleotides read TGCGCCAGCAGCCAAGTTGGAGGGAGAGGGGAAGCTTTCTTT.

This clonotype was found a few times. The chain links TRBV10-3 to TRBJ2-7; D might be TRBD1 (5 bases). V was shortened by 7 bases and J by 5 bases, with 15 bases between the two germline ends. From germline, CDR1 is ENHRY and CDR2 SYGVKD. This CDR3 is built from 13 residues. In DNA, the CDR3 is TGTGCCATCATGGGGCTTCGGGCCCACGAGCAGTACTTC. Its protein is CAIMGLRAHEQYF.

With regard to this clonotype: An end of the junction does not agree with germline; a read error may underlie this. The chain couples TRBV12-3 or TRBV12-4 to TRBJ2-3; perhaps D is TRBD1 or TRBD2 (5 bases each). CDR3 length: 13 amino acids. The CDR3 DNA follows: TGTGCCAGCAGGGCAGGGACCACAGATGCGCAGTATTTT. Its translation is CASRAGTTDAQYF.

The count of this clonotype is one. J is TRBJ1-1 and V is TRBV20-1, with D possibly matching TRBD1 (6 bases). Trimming took 0 bases from V and 3 from J, leaving 14 bases between them. The germline gives CDR1 DFQATT, CDR2 SNEGSKA (reference sequence). CDR3 length: 15 residues. The CDR3 is CSARDSGRGDTEAFF. The CDR3 DNA reads as TGCAGTGCTAGAGATAGCGGCAGGGGCGACACTGAAGCTTTCTTT.

This rearrangement joins TRBV4-2 to TRBJ2-1; TRBD2 agrees at 7 bases. There are 14 residues in the CDR3. V lost 4 bases to trimming and J lost 7 bases; unmatched junction nucleotides: 7. Germline V gene sequence: CDR1 LGHNA, CDR2 YNFKEQ. As DNA, the CDR3 is TGTGCCAGCAGCCCTTATCCAGCGGGAAATGAGCAGTTCTTC. Translation: CASSPYPAGNEQFF.